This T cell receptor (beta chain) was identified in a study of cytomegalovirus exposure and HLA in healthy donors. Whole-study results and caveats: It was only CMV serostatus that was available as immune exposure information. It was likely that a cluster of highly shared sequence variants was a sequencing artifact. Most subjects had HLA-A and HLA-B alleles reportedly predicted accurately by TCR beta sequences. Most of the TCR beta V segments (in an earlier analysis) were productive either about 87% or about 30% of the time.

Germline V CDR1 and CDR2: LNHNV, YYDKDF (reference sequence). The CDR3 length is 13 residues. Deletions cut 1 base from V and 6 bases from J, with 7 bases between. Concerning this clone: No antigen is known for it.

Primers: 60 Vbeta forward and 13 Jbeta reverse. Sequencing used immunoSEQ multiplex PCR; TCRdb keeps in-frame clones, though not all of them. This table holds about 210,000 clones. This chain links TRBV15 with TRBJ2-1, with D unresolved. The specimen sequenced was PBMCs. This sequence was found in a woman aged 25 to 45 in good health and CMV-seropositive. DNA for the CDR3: TGTGCCACCAGCAGAGCCGAGATCAATGAGCAGTTCTTC. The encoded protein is CATSRAEINEQFF.